This T cell receptor beta chain appears in the sequencing data of a study of blood T cell repertoires in COVID-19. Study-wide context: Italy, Spain and the United States were the sources of the convalescent and acute COVID-19 samples. Sources were T cells, B-cell-depleted T cells, or PBMCs; the material itself was cDNA or gDNA.

In the original processing: Scientists estimated how many nucleated cells there were by amplifying reference gene primers. Profiling relied on immunoSEQ multiplex PCR, and the TCRdb table lists in-frame clones only, not all of them. From that table come the V and J calls and clone size; the DNA was used to work out D and trimming. Altogether fewer than 150,000 clones are present, about four fifths being singletons, with the ten largest covering 5% to 7.5%. The germline V and J ends were trimmed by 5 bases and 5 bases, with 21 bases remaining between them. Germline lookup yields CDR1 SGHAT and CDR2 FQNNGV. The CDR3 totals 16 residues.

The source of this sequence is a human donor in a cohort sampled during active COVID-19. The chain employs TRBV11-2 and TRBJ1-2, with D maybe TRBD1 (6 bases). Sequencing used peripheral blood. CDR3 in DNA: TGTGCCAGCAGCCCCATTCGACAGGTCGTGCGGTATGGCTACACCTTC. Its protein is CASSPIRQVVRYGYTF.